This record looks at one TCR beta chain sequence and its context. Its target is unknown. A much larger clone differs from this one at a single base, so this may be a read error. The germline CDR1 and CDR2 sequences are SGHRS and YFSETQ. V was pared by 1 base and J by 4 bases, with 3 bases of the junction left unmatched. This CDR3 has 14 residues. This specimen belongs to a study of post-analysis software for immune sequencing data. Study conclusions and caveats: In patients, about five TRBV segments were more frequent than in controls, with TRBV5-6, TRBV5-1 and TRBV20-1 among them.

Tagging with unique molecular identifiers was a feature of the TCR beta cDNA libraries. Each CDR3 protein gets one entry after TCRdb re-called the PCR reads with MiXCR. The sample consists of hundreds of thousands of distinct CDR3 sequences, 35% to 45% of them appearing once. This TCR was sampled from a girl under 18 with multiple sclerosis. Sequenced sample: blood. The chain is built from TRBV5-1 and TRBJ2-3, with 7 bases that match TRBD2. CDR3 protein: CASSLSGTADTQYF. CDR3 DNA sequence: TGCGCCAGCAGCTTGAGCGGGACCGCAGATACGCAGTATTTT.